A selection of T cell receptor beta chains follows, all from one sample in a study of cytomegalovirus exposure and HLA in healthy donors. Libraries were prepared by immunoSEQ multiplex PCR; TCRdb keeps only in-frame clonotypes and omits some of them. There are about 150,000 clones in the sample; 70% to 80% occur only once, and about 13% lies in the top ten. The material sequenced was PBMCs. Every receptor here comes from a man aged 40-49 years in good health and CMV-seropositive. CDR3s include the opening cysteine and the closing phenylalanine or tryptophan. Each record gives: J gene, D gene, clone size, V gene, CDR3 protein, CDR3 DNA. D genes are given only for firm matches. Not every row has a clone size; where given, it reads once, few, many or a size class.

j_call: TRBJ2-5
d_call: TRBD2
clone_size: -
v_call: TRBV5-1
cdr3_aa: CASSPGTSGANQETQYF
cdr3_nt: TGCGCCAGCAGCCCCGGTACTAGCGGGGCCAACCAAGAGACCCAGTACTTC

j_call: TRBJ1-5
d_call: -
clone_size: -
v_call: TRBV19
cdr3_aa: CASSPPRAAGAQHF
cdr3_nt: TGTGCCAGTAGTCCCCCGAGGGCGGCGGGGGCCCAGCATTTT

j_call: TRBJ2-7
d_call: -
clone_size: -
v_call: TRBV29-1
cdr3_aa: CSVGHSPYEQYF
cdr3_nt: TGCAGCGTTGGACATTCCCCCTACGAGCAGTACTTC

j_call: TRBJ1-1
d_call: -
clone_size: few
v_call: TRBV14
cdr3_aa: CASSQGPRRTEAFF
cdr3_nt: TGTGCCAGCAGCCAAGGTCCCAGGAGGACTGAAGCTTTCTTT

j_call: TRBJ1-2
d_call: -
clone_size: -
v_call: TRBV7-9
cdr3_aa: CASSLRSNYGYTF
cdr3_nt: TGTGCCAGCAGCTTGAGGTCGAACTATGGCTACACCTTC

j_call: TRBJ2-5
d_call: -
clone_size: -
v_call: TRBV7-9
cdr3_aa: CASSLAGQGGETQYF
cdr3_nt: TGTGCCAGCAGCTTAGCAGGGCAGGGAGGAGAGACCCAGTACTTC

j_call: TRBJ2-5
d_call: -
clone_size: -
v_call: TRBV29-1
cdr3_aa: CSVEALSGGTQYF
cdr3_nt: TGCAGCGTTGAGGCCCTGTCCGGGGGGACCCAGTACTTC

j_call: TRBJ1-5
d_call: -
clone_size: few
v_call: TRBV12-5
cdr3_aa: CASGLTGIVVF
cdr3_nt: TGTGCTAGTGGCCTTACAGGGATTGTGGTTTTT

j_call: TRBJ1-5
d_call: -
clone_size: -
v_call: TRBV15
cdr3_aa: CATSTGDQPQHF
cdr3_nt: TGTGCCACCAGCACCGGGGATCAGCCCCAGCATTTT

j_call: TRBJ1-1
d_call: -
clone_size: -
v_call: TRBV18
cdr3_aa: CASSPPAPAGNTEAFF
cdr3_nt: TGTGCCAGCTCACCACCCGCCCCGGCGGGGAACACTGAAGCTTTCTTT

j_call: TRBJ2-4
d_call: -
clone_size: -
v_call: TRBV9
cdr3_aa: CASSPIGIKNIQYF
cdr3_nt: TGTGCCAGCAGCCCCATCGGGATAAAAAACATTCAGTACTTC

j_call: TRBJ2-1
d_call: TRBD1
clone_size: -
v_call: TRBV29-1
cdr3_aa: CSVGQGKNEQFF
cdr3_nt: TGCAGCGTCGGACAGGGGAAGAATGAGCAGTTCTTC

j_call: TRBJ2-2
d_call: -
clone_size: -
v_call: TRBV15
cdr3_aa: CATSRDPVSNTGELFF
cdr3_nt: TGTGCCACCAGCAGAGATCCAGTCTCGAACACCGGGGAGCTGTTTTTT

j_call: TRBJ2-2
d_call: -
clone_size: -
v_call: TRBV18
cdr3_aa: CASSGLAGELFF
cdr3_nt: TGTGCCAGCTCAGGGCTGGCCGGGGAGCTGTTTTTT

j_call: TRBJ2-5
d_call: -
clone_size: few
v_call: TRBV7-9
cdr3_aa: CASSLVRPFGQGETQYF
cdr3_nt: TGTGCCAGCAGCTTAGTTCGTCCCTTCGGCCAGGGCGAGACCCAGTACTTC

j_call: TRBJ2-6
d_call: -
clone_size: -
v_call: TRBV4-3
cdr3_aa: CASSREIGRASGANVLTF
cdr3_nt: TGCGCCAGCAGCCGGGAGATAGGACGGGCCTCTGGGGCCAACGTCCTGACTTTC

j_call: TRBJ1-2
d_call: -
clone_size: -
v_call: TRBV15
cdr3_aa: CATSRGWGGTYGYTF
cdr3_nt: TGTGCCACCAGCAGAGGTTGGGGGGGAACCTATGGCTACACCTTC

j_call: TRBJ2-1
d_call: TRBD2
clone_size: -
v_call: TRBV27
cdr3_aa: CASSSTSGNEQFF
cdr3_nt: TGTGCCAGCAGTTCGACTAGCGGAAATGAGCAGTTCTTC

j_call: TRBJ1-6
d_call: -
clone_size: -
v_call: TRBV5-4
cdr3_aa: CASSSGASPLHF
cdr3_nt: TGTGCCAGCAGCTCAGGGGCATCACCCCTCCACTTT

j_call: TRBJ2-7
d_call: TRBD2
clone_size: -
v_call: TRBV4-3
cdr3_aa: CASSQDPSLAGDYEQYF
cdr3_nt: TGCGCCAGCAGCCAAGATCCCAGTCTAGCGGGAGATTACGAGCAGTACTTC

j_call: TRBJ2-7
d_call: -
clone_size: -
v_call: TRBV10-3
cdr3_aa: CATSLPRTAPYEQYF
cdr3_nt: TGTGCCACTTCCCTTCCCAGGACAGCGCCCTACGAGCAGTACTTC

j_call: TRBJ2-2
d_call: TRBD2
clone_size: -
v_call: TRBV15
cdr3_aa: CATSIGTSGIDTGELFF
cdr3_nt: TGTGCCACCAGCATAGGGACTAGCGGGATTGACACCGGGGAGCTGTTTTTT

j_call: TRBJ2-7
d_call: -
clone_size: -
v_call: TRBV7-4
cdr3_aa: CASSFNVGLLSSYEQYF
cdr3_nt: TGTGCCAGCAGCTTTAACGTGGGACTCCTCAGCTCCTACGAGCAGTACTTC

j_call: TRBJ1-2
d_call: -
clone_size: -
v_call: TRBV6-1
cdr3_aa: CASRKAGGSYGYTF
cdr3_nt: TGTGCCAGCAGAAAAGCTGGAGGGTCCTATGGCTACACCTTC

j_call: TRBJ2-1
d_call: TRBD1
clone_size: -
v_call: TRBV7-9
cdr3_aa: CASSVRDRNEQFF
cdr3_nt: TGTGCCAGCAGCGTCCGGGACAGAAATGAGCAGTTCTTC

j_call: TRBJ1-1
d_call: -
clone_size: -
v_call: TRBV11-2
cdr3_aa: CASSPMSHTSIVGTEAFF
cdr3_nt: TGTGCCAGCAGCCCCATGTCCCACACTAGTATTGTGGGCACTGAAGCTTTCTTT

j_call: TRBJ2-5
d_call: TRBD1
clone_size: -
v_call: TRBV19
cdr3_aa: CASRRQGLQETQYF
cdr3_nt: TGTGCCAGTCGTAGACAGGGGCTCCAAGAGACCCAGTACTTC

j_call: TRBJ2-2
d_call: TRBD1
clone_size: -
v_call: TRBV6-4
cdr3_aa: CASSRDRANTGELFF
cdr3_nt: TGTGCCAGCAGCAGGGACAGGGCTAACACCGGGGAGCTGTTTTTT

j_call: TRBJ1-1
d_call: TRBD1
clone_size: -
v_call: TRBV18
cdr3_aa: CASSPRDRGSEAFF
cdr3_nt: TGTGCCAGCTCACCACGAGACAGGGGCTCTGAAGCTTTCTTT

j_call: TRBJ1-2
d_call: -
clone_size: -
v_call: TRBV7-2
cdr3_aa: CASSLGGAGNYGYTF
cdr3_nt: TGTGCCAGCAGCTTAGGTGGGGCAGGGAACTATGGCTACACCTTC

j_call: TRBJ2-1
d_call: TRBD2
clone_size: -
v_call: TRBV18
cdr3_aa: CASSPAAGSYNEQFF
cdr3_nt: TGTGCCAGCTCACCAGCAGCGGGATCCTACAATGAGCAGTTCTTC

j_call: TRBJ1-1
d_call: -
clone_size: -
v_call: TRBV4-1
cdr3_aa: CASSPRAGDLNTEAFF
cdr3_nt: TGCGCCAGCAGCCCCCGGGCAGGGGACCTGAACACTGAAGCTTTCTTT

j_call: TRBJ2-3
d_call: TRBD2
clone_size: -
v_call: TRBV5-4
cdr3_aa: CASSPTSGRSDTQYF
cdr3_nt: TGTGCCAGCAGCCCCACTAGCGGGAGATCAGATACGCAGTATTTT

j_call: TRBJ2-1
d_call: TRBD2
clone_size: -
v_call: TRBV5-6
cdr3_aa: CASSHRTSGVLGDEQFF
cdr3_nt: TGTGCCAGCAGCCACCGGACTAGCGGCGTTCTGGGCGATGAGCAGTTCTTC

j_call: TRBJ2-7
d_call: TRBD2
clone_size: -
v_call: TRBV4-2
cdr3_aa: CASSQKSLAGEYEQYF
cdr3_nt: TGTGCCAGCAGCCAAAAGTCACTAGCGGGAGAATACGAGCAGTACTTC

j_call: TRBJ2-2
d_call: TRBD2
clone_size: -
v_call: TRBV5-4
cdr3_aa: CASSIAGGGLNTGELFF
cdr3_nt: TGTGCCAGCAGCATAGCGGGAGGAGGGCTGAACACCGGGGAGCTGTTTTTT

j_call: TRBJ1-1
d_call: -
clone_size: -
v_call: TRBV19
cdr3_aa: CASSIRTNTEAFF
cdr3_nt: TGTGCCAGTAGTATTAGAACTAACACTGAAGCTTTCTTT

j_call: TRBJ2-7
d_call: -
clone_size: -
v_call: TRBV12-5
cdr3_aa: CASGFAGSYEQYF
cdr3_nt: TGTGCTAGTGGTTTCGCGGGAAGCTACGAGCAGTACTTC

j_call: TRBJ2-5
d_call: TRBD2
clone_size: -
v_call: TRBV5-4
cdr3_aa: CASSLLAGVQETQYF
cdr3_nt: TGTGCCAGCAGCTTACTAGCGGGGGTCCAAGAGACCCAGTACTTC

j_call: TRBJ1-2
d_call: TRBD1
clone_size: -
v_call: TRBV30
cdr3_aa: CACQQTGGLYGYTF
cdr3_nt: TGTGCCTGCCAGCAAACAGGGGGTCTCTATGGCTACACCTTC

j_call: TRBJ1-4
d_call: -
clone_size: -
v_call: TRBV15
cdr3_aa: CATSRGDNLGEKLFF
cdr3_nt: TGTGCCACCAGCAGAGGGGACAACTTGGGGGAAAAACTGTTTTTT

j_call: TRBJ2-7
d_call: -
clone_size: -
v_call: TRBV7-5
cdr3_aa: CVRSSADRDPTYEQYF
cdr3_nt: TGTGTCAGAAGCTCCGCTGACAGGGACCCTACCTACGAGCAGTACTTC

j_call: TRBJ2-1
d_call: -
clone_size: -
v_call: TRBV7-2
cdr3_aa: CASSLDRPTYNEQFF
cdr3_nt: TGTGCCAGCAGCTTAGACAGACCGACCTACAATGAGCAGTTCTTC

j_call: TRBJ2-3
d_call: -
clone_size: -
v_call: TRBV7-8
cdr3_aa: CASNPGRPTDTQYF
cdr3_nt: TGTGCCAGCAACCCGGGGAGGCCCACGGATACGCAGTATTTT

j_call: TRBJ2-5
d_call: -
clone_size: -
v_call: TRBV18
cdr3_aa: CASSSTVGSFQETQYF
cdr3_nt: TGTGCCAGCTCATCAACCGTCGGGAGTTTCCAAGAGACCCAGTACTTC

j_call: TRBJ2-1
d_call: TRBD1
clone_size: -
v_call: TRBV19
cdr3_aa: CASMVGDSPYNEQFF
cdr3_nt: TGTGCCAGTATGGTCGGGGACAGCCCTTACAATGAGCAGTTCTTC

j_call: TRBJ2-1
d_call: -
clone_size: -
v_call: TRBV4-1
cdr3_aa: CASSQERDSHRVQFF
cdr3_nt: TGCGCCAGCAGCCAAGAACGGGACTCCCATAGGGTGCAGTTCTTC

j_call: TRBJ2-5
d_call: TRBD2
clone_size: -
v_call: TRBV18
cdr3_aa: CASSQNSGGLETQYF
cdr3_nt: TGTGCCAGCTCGCAAAATAGCGGGGGCCTGGAGACCCAGTACTTC

j_call: TRBJ2-3
d_call: -
clone_size: -
v_call: TRBV2
cdr3_aa: CASSEARSLSVPDTQYF
cdr3_nt: TGTGCCAGCAGTGAAGCGAGGAGCCTAAGTGTTCCAGATACGCAGTATTTT

j_call: TRBJ1-2
d_call: -
clone_size: -
v_call: TRBV6-5
cdr3_aa: CASSSPVYGYTF
cdr3_nt: TGTGCCAGCAGTTCACCAGTTTATGGCTACACCTTC

j_call: TRBJ2-6
d_call: -
clone_size: -
v_call: TRBV29-1
cdr3_aa: CSVREGSGANVLTF
cdr3_nt: TGCAGCGTTCGTGAGGGCTCTGGGGCCAACGTCCTGACTTTC

j_call: TRBJ1-1
d_call: TRBD1
clone_size: -
v_call: TRBV27
cdr3_aa: CASSFRQGGEAFF
cdr3_nt: TGTGCCAGCAGTTTCCGACAGGGGGGTGAAGCTTTCTTT